The 9 T cell receptor beta chains listed next were all sequenced from one sample in a study of blood T cell repertoires in COVID-19. Clones were sequenced by immunoSEQ multiplex PCR, and TCRdb holds only the in-frame ones, with some missing. The sample carries about 300,000 clones, roughly 85% recorded once. Material: peripheral blood. All receptors derive from a woman in her forties or fifties who had recovered from COVID-19.

The chain is built from TRBV5-4 and TRBJ2-1; the D is unclear. The germline V gene has CDR1 SGHNT and CDR2 YYREEE (reference sequence). Trimming stripped 0 bases from V and 1 base from J, with 8 bases between. CDR3 length: 15 residues. CDR3 residues: CASSLVQFSYNEQFF. CDR3 in DNA: TGTGCCAGCAGCTTGGTCCAGTTTTCCTACAATGAGCAGTTCTTC. Looking up the rest from reference TRBV5-4 and TRBJ2-1 gives the full variable domain: ETGVTQSPTHLIKTRGQQVTLRCSSQSGHNTVSWYQQALGQGPQFIFQYYREEENGRGNFPPRFSGLQFPNYSSELNVNALELDDSALYLCASSLVQFSYNEQFFGPGTRLTVL.

The rearrangement links TRBV11-2 to TRBJ2-7, with TRBD1 as a possible D gene (6 bases). V lost 4 bases and J 4 bases, leaving 14 bases between the germline ends. This CDR3 region has 14 residues. Germline CDR1 is SGHAT and CDR2 is FQNNGV. The CDR3 bases are TGTGCCAGCAGCTGGCTACGGGGACAATACGAGCAGTACTTC. Translated: CASSWLRGQYEQYF.

CDR3 amino acids: CASSFLTENTEAFF. In nucleotides, the CDR3 is TGTGCCAGCAGTTTCCTGACAGAGAACACTGAAGCTTTCTTT. This rearrangement joins TRBV6-5 to TRBJ1-1; tentative D call: TRBD1 (5 bases). Germline loops: CDR1 MNHEY, CDR2 SVGAGI. This CDR3 region has 14 residues. V was trimmed by 4 bases and J by 1 base, leaving 10 bases between them.

The chain combines TRBV5-1 with TRBJ1-4; D perhaps matches TRBD1 (5 bases). Trimming cost V 0 bases and J 5 bases, with 17 bases left between them. The CDR3 sequence is 17 residues long. CDR1 and CDR2 from the germline V gene are SGHRS and YFSETQ. CDR3 bases: TGCGCCAGCAGCTTGGTGGGGAGGGGAGCCCACAATGAAAAACTGTTTTTT. Amino acid sequence: CASSLVGRGAHNEKLFF. Full variable domain (missing parts from reference TRBV5-1 and TRBJ1-4): KAGVTQTPRYLIKTRGQQVTLSCSPISGHRSVSWYQQTPGQGLQFLFEYFSETQRNKGNFPGRFSGRQFSNSRSEMNVSTLELGDSALYLCASSLVGRGAHNEKLFFGSGTQLSVL.

The chain joins TRBV29-1 to TRBJ2-5; no firm D call. Trimming stripped 2 bases from V and 2 bases from J, with 6 bases between. The CDR3 loop spans 12 amino acids. From germline, CDR1 is SQVTM and CDR2 ANQGSEA. The CDR3 sequence is CSVEPSQETQYF. DNA of the CDR3: TGCAGCGTTGAACCCAGTCAAGAGACCCAGTACTTC.

A remark on this clone: The sample holds other DNA sequences that translate to the same CDR3. The chain uses TRBV18 and TRBJ2-2; TRBD1 agrees at 8 bases. CDR1 and CDR2 from the germline V gene are KGHSH and LQKENI. The CDR3 is made up of 15 amino acids. V gave up 3 bases and J gave up 0 bases; unmatched junction bases: 0. CDR3 amino acids: CASSPGQANTGELFF. The CDR3 nucleotides read TGTGCCAGCTCACCGGGACAGGCGAACACCGGGGAGCTGTTTTTT.

The chain has TRBV2 and TRBJ2-7, with TRBD1 matching 8 bases. CDR3 length: 13 residues. Per germline, CDR1 SNHLY and CDR2 FYNNEI. The junction had 6 bases not matched to a gene; V was cut back by 4 bases and J by 7 bases. CDR3 nucleotides: TGTGCCAGCAGTGCAGGACAGGGCGGGGAGCAGTACTTC. It specifies CASSAGQGGEQYF.

This clone was recorded only once. The chain is built from TRBV7-2 and TRBJ2-7; D not certain. Trimming took 2 bases from V and 0 from J, leaving 8 bases between them. The CDR3 spans 14 residues. Germline V CDR1 and CDR2: SGHTA, FQGNSA. The CDR3 loop is CASSLHQISYEQYF. For the CDR3, the DNA is TGTGCCAGCAGCTTACATCAAATCTCCTACGAGCAGTACTTC.

The DNA for the CDR3 is TGTGCCAGCAGCATACAGGGGACAGGGAAGGCGGATGGCTACACCTTC. This encodes CASSIQGTGKADGYTF. The genes are TRBV6-2 or TRBV6-3 and TRBJ1-2, with TRBD1 matching 9 bases. Germline values: CDR1 MNHEY, CDR2 SVGEGT. The CDR3 is 16 amino acids. The V and J ends lost 6 bases and 6 bases, in that order; junction bases with no gene match: 14.